This T cell receptor beta chain was recorded in a study of blood T cell repertoires in COVID-19. TCRdb keeps only in-frame clones here, not all; method: immunoSEQ multiplex PCR. The sample has roughly 40,000 clones; around 90% are singletons. The CDR3 consists of 13 residues. V lost 6 bases and J lost 6; bases outside the gene matches: 7. Germline V gene data show CDR1 as MNHEY and CDR2 as SVGEGT. The source material was peripheral blood. This clonotype originated in a man aged 45-60 years with active COVID-19. This sequence joins TRBV6-2 or TRBV6-3 and TRBJ1-2; 7 nucleotides agree with TRBD1. The chain's CDR3 is CASSLRDSHGYTF. DNA of the CDR3: TGTGCCAGCAGCCTGCGGGACAGTCATGGCTACACCTTC.